This TCR beta chain was retrieved from a study of T cell clonality in common variable immunodeficiency. Overall study findings and caveats: CVID subjects had higher TCRbeta clonality than healthy controls, most marked in about a third.

The V gene lost 3 bases and the J gene lost 3 bases, with 9 bases spanning the gap. Germline-derived CDR1 and CDR2 are SGHAT and FQNNGV. This CDR3 is 13 amino acids long. CVID and control samples used equivalent genomic DNA input. The protocol was immunoSEQ multiplex PCR, while the TCRdb copy is restricted to in-frame clones and leaves out a portion. The sample gives more than 55,000 clones, none seen only once, and the top ten clones hold 0.7% to 0.95%. This clone has ten or more counts. Its specificity is not known. The missing CDR3 end, 3 residues past where the read stops, is filled in from the germline J gene.

The sequence was obtained from a person aged 18 to 75 in good health. Sequenced input: peripheral blood mononuclear cells. The V gene is TRBV11-2, the J gene TRBJ2-7, with D unresolved. The CDR3 DNA, read in part, is TGTGCCAGCAGCTTCAACCCCGGCTACGAG. Its protein product is CASSFNPGYE. The whole CDR3 protein is CASSFNPGYEQYF.